The T cell receptor beta chain under discussion was sequenced for a study of T cells after yellow fever vaccination (dated by TCRdb to between 2019 and 2020). For the wider study: Libraries from fractions with low cell numbers were prepared with the SMART-Seq v4 Ultra Low Input RNA kit. Bulk TCR alpha and beta repertoires were sequenced longitudinally to track T-cell clones before and after primary and booster YFV17D yellow fever vaccination. Two healthy male donors, one aged 18 to 30 and one aged 30 to 39 years, were included in the cohort. Blood was collected at multiple timepoints before and after primary and secondary immunization, and bulk PBMC replicates and cell subsets were isolated. Results and caveats for the whole study, not just this receptor: Most clones expanded after primary vaccination (96% of CD4 and approximately 86% of CD8) were re-detected after the booster, suggesting that broad memory maintenance occurred. Compared with the primary T-cell response, the secondary T-cell response was faster but weaker, reaching its peak on day 5 rather than on day 15. Only a couple of donors were included in the study, so the extent to which the findings can be generalized is limited. A small share of clonotypes occurred in both CD4 and CD8 compartments, likely arising from convergent recombination. Computational filtering was required because FACS-sorted repertoires could contain abundant contaminating clonotypes from the bulk population.

TCR cDNA was synthesized by 5'RACE template switching, through which a universal primer site and unique molecular identifiers were introduced. Priming of cDNA synthesis was performed from both the TCR alpha and TCR beta constant segments. Two PCR steps were used to amplify libraries, with sample barcodes and sequencing adapters being added in the second step. Sequencing of libraries was performed on Illumina HiSeq 2500 (2x100 bp) or NovaSeq (2x150 bp). The paper's data handling went like this. MIGEC was used to demultiplex reads and collapse the reads into UMI consensus sequences, and MiXCR was used for V(D)J alignment. Using edgeR on replicate PBMC samples, clonotypes were called vaccine-responding if FDR was below 0.01 and the log2 fold change was above 5 up to day 15. Bulk clonotypes were assigned CD4 or CD8 identity according to which sequenced CD4 or CD8 repertoire held them at higher abundance. TCRdb trimmed public reads at Q25 via fastp, called clones via MiXCR and kept in-frame beta chains. Rows are combined by CDR3 protein, so each entry shows the most common genes and DNA. The V and J calls reflect TCRdb's pipeline rather than the authors' work. The table for this sample lists approximately 300,000 distinct CDR3 sequences; around 6.8% of them were counted only once. The biggest ten clones account for roughly a sixth of the sample.

V and J are trimmed by 3 bases and 5 bases, and the gene matches miss 8 bases of the junction. The CDR3, from cysteine to phenylalanine, totals 16 residues. Only the CDR3 region is kept as DNA, spanning 48 bases read in frame from base 1. Reading the label with the study, this specimen's treatment or condition is: live attenuated yellow fever vaccine strain. At each blood-draw timepoint, two biological replicates of bulk PBMCs were obtained. PBMCs were isolated from peripheral blood using a standard Ficoll-Paque protocol. TriZol was used to extract RNA from bulk PBMCs, from CD4 and CD8 fractions, and from dextramer-positive and dextramer-negative fractions. Details on this clonotype: Its cognate antigen has yet to be identified. Base quality data are lacking; no much larger clone is found one base away.

The receptor's source is a man younger than 35 who received the YFV17D yellow fever vaccine. The V and J segments used are TRBV12-3 or TRBV12-4 and TRBJ2-5; the junction holds 11 bases that match TRBD2. This sample comprised PBMCs, obtained approximately 47 days after the first yellow fever vaccination. CDR3 region: CASSFGLAGGGETQYF. The nucleotides read TGTGCCAGCAGTTTTGGGCTAGCGGGGGGAGGTGAGACCCAGTACTTC.